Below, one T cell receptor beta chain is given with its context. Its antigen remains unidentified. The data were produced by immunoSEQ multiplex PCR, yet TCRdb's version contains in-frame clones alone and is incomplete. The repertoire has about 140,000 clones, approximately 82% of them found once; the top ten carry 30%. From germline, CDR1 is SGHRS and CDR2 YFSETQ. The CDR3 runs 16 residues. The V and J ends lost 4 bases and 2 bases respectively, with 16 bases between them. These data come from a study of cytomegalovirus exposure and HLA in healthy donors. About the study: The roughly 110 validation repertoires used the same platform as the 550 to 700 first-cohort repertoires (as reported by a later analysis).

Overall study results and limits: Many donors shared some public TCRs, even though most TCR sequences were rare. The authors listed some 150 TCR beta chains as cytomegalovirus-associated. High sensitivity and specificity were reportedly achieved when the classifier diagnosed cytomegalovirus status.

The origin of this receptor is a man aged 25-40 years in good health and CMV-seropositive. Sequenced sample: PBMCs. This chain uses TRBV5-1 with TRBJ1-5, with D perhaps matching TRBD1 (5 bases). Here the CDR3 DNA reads TGCGCCAGCAGCCCCCTGGGGGGGGATGGCAATCAGCCCCAGCATTTT. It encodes CASSPLGGDGNQPQHF. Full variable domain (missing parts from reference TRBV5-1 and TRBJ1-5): KAGVTQTPRYLIKTRGQQVTLSCSPISGHRSVSWYQQTPGQGLQFLFEYFSETQRNKGNFPGRFSGRQFSNSRSEMNVSTLELGDSALYLCASSPLGGDGNQPQHFGDGTRLSIL.